This T cell receptor (beta chain) appears in the sequencing data of a study of T cells after yellow fever vaccination (dated by TCRdb to the late 2010s). Context from the whole study: The SMART-Seq v4 Ultra Low Input RNA kit was used to prepare libraries from fractions with low cell numbers. Bulk TCR alpha and beta repertoires were sequenced longitudinally to track T-cell clones before and after primary and booster YFV17D yellow fever vaccination. Two healthy male donors, one aged 18 to 30 and one aged 30 to 39 years, made up the cohort. Blood was collected at multiple timepoints before and after primary and secondary immunization, and bulk PBMC replicates and cell subsets were isolated.

Remarks on this clonotype: There is no known antigen for this receptor. Base-call qualities are not available, and no considerably larger clone is one nucleotide away.

Results and caveats for the whole study, not just this receptor: The study included only a couple of donors, which limits how far the findings can be generalized. The secondary T-cell response was found to be weaker but faster than the primary response, with a peak reached on day 5 rather than on day 15. After the booster, most of the clones that had expanded following primary vaccination were detected again (almost 98% of CD4 and roughly 90% of CD8), which suggests that memory was broadly maintained. Because abundant contaminating clonotypes from the bulk population could be contained in FACS-sorted repertoires, computational filtering was required. A small fraction of clonotypes appeared in both the CD4 and CD8 compartments, likely as a result of convergent recombination.

Inclusive of the bounding cysteine and phenylalanine, the CDR3 is 15 residues long. CDR3 DNA only is kept here, 45 bases in frame from base 1. Between the V and J ends, shortened by 2 bases and 2 bases respectively, the junction contains 12 bases. From the germline V gene, CDR1 is SGHDN and CDR2 is FVKESK. This specimen's treatment or condition label, per the study, means: live attenuated yellow fever vaccine strain. A standard Ficoll-Paque protocol was used to isolate PBMCs from peripheral blood. CD4 and CD8 T-cell fractions were isolated with Dynabeads CD4 and CD8 positive selection kits. RNA was extracted with TriZol from bulk PBMCs, CD4 and CD8 fractions, and dextramer-positive and dextramer-negative fractions. TCRdb names Illumina NovaSeq 6000 as the instrument used. TCR cDNA was made using 5'RACE template switching, a step that added a universal primer site and unique molecular identifiers. Priming for cDNA synthesis came from both the TCR alpha and TCR beta constant segments. Libraries were amplified in two PCR steps, with sample barcodes and sequencing adapters added in the second step. Libraries were sequenced on Illumina HiSeq 2500 (2x100 bp) or NovaSeq (2x150 bp). In the paper's pipeline: MIGEC was used to demultiplex reads and collapse the reads into UMI consensus sequences, and MiXCR was used for V(D)J alignment. Vaccine-responding clonotypes were identified with edgeR using replicate PBMC samples, with FDR below 0.01 and a log2 fold change above 5 up to day 15 being required. Bulk clonotypes were assigned CD4 or CD8 identity according to which sequenced CD4 or CD8 repertoire held them at higher abundance. Through fastp at Q25 and MiXCR, TCRdb rebuilt clones from the public reads, retaining in-frame beta chains. Under each unique CDR3 protein, matching rows form one entry showing the most common genes and DNA. The V and J calls, along with clone size, are taken from TCRdb and not from the paper's own processing. The sample table holds 95,000 to 150,000 distinct CDR3 sequences, of which approximately 14% were seen once. Of the sample, roughly 43% falls within the top ten clones.

The clonotype comes from a man in his late teens or twenties who received the YFV17D yellow fever vaccine. Here the chain combines TRBV14 and TRBJ2-5, with the D segment identity uncertain. The source material was CD8+ T cells sorted from PBMCs, sampled 5 days after the yellow fever booster vaccination. The DNA sequence is TGTGCCAGCAGCCAACGAGTAGGATTTCAAGAGACCCAGTACTTC. Translated, this is CASSQRVGFQETQYF.